The 22 T cell receptor beta chains listed next were all sequenced from one sample in a study of blood T cell repertoires in COVID-19. TCRdb's table, derived via immunoSEQ multiplex PCR, lists solely in-frame clones and lacks some. In the table there are under 65,000 clones, roughly 90% of which are singletons. Sequenced input: peripheral blood. These receptors were obtained from a woman aged 80 or older with active COVID-19.

The chain carries TRBV20-1 and TRBJ2-7; no firm D call. Germline V lookup: CDR1 DFQATT, CDR2 SNEGSKA (reference sequence). The V end lost 2 bases, the J end lost 5 bases, and 7 bases lay between the germline ends. CDR3 length: 11 amino acids. CDR3 region: CSARSGHEQYF. Written as DNA, the CDR3 is TGCAGTGCTAGATCAGGCCACGAGCAGTACTTC.

This clone was detected only a few times. This chain connects TRBV24-1 to TRBJ1-5, with D tentatively TRBD1 (5 bases). Trimming cost V 5 bases and J 5 bases, with 18 bases left between them. The germline V gene encodes CDR1 KGHDR and CDR2 SFDVKD. CDR3 size: 16 residues. CDR3 nucleotide sequence: TGTGCCACCAGTGCCCTGACGGGGGATCCTTATCAGCCCCAGCATTTT. Translating gives CATSALTGDPYQPQHF.

The table lists this clone with a count of one. The chain carries TRBV11-3 and TRBJ2-1; 15 bases line up with TRBD2. The V gene end was trimmed by 5 bases and the J gene end by 9 bases; junction bases not matched to a gene: 8. Germline CDR1 reads SGHNT; CDR2 reads YENEEA. CDR3 size: 16 residues. CDR3 protein: CASSPSGLAGGGEQFF. The DNA for the CDR3 is TGTGCCAGCAGCCCGTCGGGACTAGCGGGAGGAGGTGAGCAGTTCTTC. Drawing the rest from reference TRBV11-3 and TRBJ2-1, the complete variable domain is EAGVVQSPRYKIIEKKQPVAFWCNPISGHNTLYWYLQNLGQGPELLIRYENEEAVDDSQLPKDRFSAERLKGVDSTLKIQPAELGDSAVYLCASSPSGLAGGGEQFFGPGTRLTVL.

The sample holds a few counts of this clone. The chain has TRBV2 and TRBJ2-1, with D unclear. Per germline, CDR1 SNHLY and CDR2 FYNNEI. V lost 8 bases and J 2 bases, leaving 10 bases between the germline ends. CDR3 length: 13 residues. CDR3 coding DNA: TGTGCCAGCGCATGGCTGACCTACAATGAGCAGTTCTTC. This codes for CASAWLTYNEQFF. Full variable domain (remainder filled in from reference TRBV2 and TRBJ2-1): EPEVTQTPSHQVTQMGQEVILRCVPISNHLYFYWYRQILGQKVEFLVSFYNNEISEKSEIFDDQFSVERPDGSNFTLKIRSTKLEDSAMYFCASAWLTYNEQFFGPGTRLTVL.

In this sample, this clone turned up a few times. The chain combines TRBV5-6 with TRBJ2-7, with TRBD1 identical over 8 bases. Germline trimming cut 3 bases from V and 4 bases from J; bases unmatched to any gene: 6. CDR1 and CDR2 (germline): SGHDT, YYEEEE. The CDR3 is made up of 14 amino acids. The CDR3 DNA reads as TGTGCCAGCAGCTCCTACAGGGGGTGGTACGAGCAGTACGTC. Residues: CASSSYRGWYEQYV.

This clone was recorded only once. CDR3 amino acids: CASSNRETTEAFF. The CDR3 bases are TGTGCCAGCAGTAACAGGGAGACCACTGAAGCTTTCTTT. The V call is TRBV6-5, the J call TRBJ1-1; D is perhaps TRBD1 (6 bases). The CDR3 covers 13 residues. Germline V gene sequence: CDR1 MNHEY, CDR2 SVGAGI. Trimming took off 5 bases at V and 4 bases at J, with 11 bases between the two ends.

V gene TRBV5-4 combines with J gene TRBJ2-1, with 7 bases lining up with TRBD1. The CDR3 extends over 15 amino acids. Trimming cost V 0 bases and J 5 bases; bases outside gene matches: 5. Germline V gene lookup returns CDR1 SGHNT and CDR2 YYREEE (reference sequence). CDR3 bases: TGTGCCAGCAGCTTGGGAGGGGGCAGGGACAATGAGCAGTTCTTC. Amino acids: CASSLGGGRDNEQFF. The complete variable domain, with remaining parts taken from reference TRBV5-4 and TRBJ2-1, reads ETGVTQSPTHLIKTRGQQVTLRCSSQSGHNTVSWYQQALGQGPQFIFQYYREEENGRGNFPPRFSGLQFPNYSSELNVNALELDDSALYLCASSLGGGRDNEQFFGPGTRLTVL.

The chain couples TRBV7-8 to TRBJ1-4, with D tentatively TRBD1 (6 bases). The V gene lost 2 bases and the J gene lost 1 base, with 17 bases spanning the gap. Germline V lookup: CDR1 SGHVS, CDR2 FQNEAQ. This CDR3 is 18 amino acids long. CDR3 sequence reads: CASSLRGWQSVTNEKLFF. DNA of the CDR3: TGTGCCAGCAGCTTAAGGGGGTGGCAGTCGGTAACTAATGAAAAACTGTTTTTT.

The CDR3 region is CAISGGVRFHYEQYF. The CDR3 DNA reads as TGTGCCATCAGTGGGGGGGTAAGGTTTCACTACGAGCAGTACTTC. The V and J genes are TRBV10-3 and TRBJ2-7, with TRBD2 as a possible D gene (6 bases). Trimming took 4 bases from V and 3 from J, leaving 16 bases between them. Per germline, CDR1 ENHRY and CDR2 SYGVKD. CDR3 size: 15 residues.

V usage is TRBV11-2 and J usage is TRBJ2-3; TRBD1 agrees at 8 bases. The CDR3 has 16 amino acids. With 5 bases clipped from V and 3 bases from J, the junction kept 10 bases outside the gene matches. Germline V CDR1 and CDR2: SGHAT, FQNNGV. The CDR3 sequence is CASSQGTGGGTDTQYF. DNA of the CDR3: TGTGCCAGCAGCCAGGGGACAGGAGGGGGTACAGATACGCAGTATTTT.

This chain joins TRBV18 and TRBJ1-2; 9 bases line up with TRBD1. The CDR3 covers 14 residues. V lost 3 bases, J lost 3 bases, and 2 bases stayed unmatched. In germline, CDR1 is KGHSH, CDR2 LQKENI. CDR3 sequence: CASSPDRGHYGYTF. The DNA of the CDR3 is TGTGCCAGCTCACCGGACAGGGGACACTATGGCTACACCTTC.

The sample holds a few counts of this clone. The chain employs TRBV3-1 (or the pseudogene TRBV3-2) and TRBJ2-1, with 11 bases lining up with TRBD2. The CDR3 spans 16 residues. V was clipped by 0 bases and J by 9 bases; unmatched bases: 7. The germline CDR1 and CDR2 sequences are LGHDT and YNNKEL (reference sequence). CDR3 nucleotides: TGTGCCAGCAGCCAAGATATTGCTAGCGGGAGGAGTGAGCAGTTCTTC. Translating it yields CASSQDIASGRSEQFF.

CDR3 in amino acids: CASSTPTRRNTGELFF. CDR3 in DNA: TGTGCCAGCAGCACCCCGACTCGTCGGAACACCGGGGAGCTGTTTTTT. The chain links TRBV6-6 to TRBJ2-2, with D unclear. This CDR3 is 16 amino acids long. Germline CDR1 MNHNY, CDR2 SVGAGI (reference sequence). V was clipped by 6 bases and J by 1 base, with 15 bases between them.

The rearrangement links TRBV7-2 to TRBJ2-7; weak D call: TRBD2 (6 bases). The CDR3 runs to 15 residues. Germline lookup yields CDR1 SGHTA and CDR2 FQGNSA. The V end lost 3 bases, the J end lost 3 bases, and 15 bases lay between the germline ends. CDR3 amino acids: CASSLRAIGGYEQYF. DNA for the CDR3: TGTGCCAGCAGCTTGCGGGCAATCGGGGGCTACGAGCAGTACTTC.

The V call is TRBV6-6, the J call TRBJ2-1; TRBD1 agrees at 7 bases. Germline loops: CDR1 MNHNY, CDR2 SVGAGI (reference sequence). The CDR3 length is 14 residues. V lost 10 bases, J lost 3 bases, and 9 bases stayed unmatched. CDR3 nucleotide sequence: TGTGCCACTGCACCCCGGGACAGCTACAATGAGCAGTTCTTC. It yields the protein CATAPRDSYNEQFF.

The V gene is TRBV28, the J gene TRBJ2-1, with D perhaps matching TRBD1 (6 bases). The CDR3 is 13 amino acids. The ends were cut back, 6 bases at V and 4 bases at J, with 10 bases in the middle. The germline V gene has CDR1 MDHEN and CDR2 SYDVKM. This chain's CDR3 is CASRSTGYNEQFF. Here the CDR3 DNA reads TGTGCCAGCAGGTCGACAGGTTACAATGAGCAGTTCTTC.

This clone was picked up a small number of times. V gene TRBV2 combines with J gene TRBJ2-1, with D tentatively TRBD2 (5 bases). Germline V lookup: CDR1 SNHLY, CDR2 FYNNEI. This CDR3 has 16 residues. V dropped 6 bases and J dropped 0 bases, with 15 bases sitting between them. CDR3 in DNA: TGTGCCAGCAGCCCAGGTGCGGGCAGCTCCTACAATGAGCAGTTCTTC. It yields the protein CASSPGAGSSYNEQFF.

This sequence joins TRBV4-2 and TRBJ2-5; TRBD2 matches at 8 bases. J gave up 0 bases and V 0 bases, and 9 bases lay outside the gene matches. Germline V gene data show CDR1 as LGHNA and CDR2 as YNFKEQ. CDR3 length: 18 residues. The CDR3 protein is CASSQEGGTSGYQETQYF. CDR3 nucleotides: TGTGCCAGCAGCCAAGAGGGGGGAACTAGCGGTTACCAAGAGACCCAGTACTTC.

The rearrangement uses TRBV7-2 and TRBJ2-3, with D tentatively TRBD2 (6 bases). The CDR3 totals 18 residues. Looked up from germline, CDR1 is SGHTA and CDR2 is FQGNSA. Trimming shortened V by 0 bases and J by 6 bases, and 22 bases separated the two germline ends. CDR3 protein: CASSLAGYGGKAWDTQYF. The DNA for the CDR3 is TGTGCCAGCAGCTTAGCCGGGTACGGCGGGAAGGCATGGGATACGCAGTATTTT. Full variable domain (remainder filled in from reference TRBV7-2 and TRBJ2-3): GAGVSQSPSNKVTEKGKDVELRCDPISGHTALYWYRQSLGQGLEFLIYFQGNSAPDKSGLPSDRFSAERTGGSVSTLTIQRTQQEDSAVYLCASSLAGYGGKAWDTQYFGPGTRLTVL.

This chain connects TRBV7-8 to TRBJ2-7, with TRBD1 matching over 7 bases. The junction had 5 bases not matched to a gene; V was cut back by 3 bases and J by 0 bases. Germline CDR1 is SGHVS and CDR2 is FQNEAQ. The CDR3 runs to 15 residues. In DNA, the CDR3 is TGTGCCAGCAGCTTGGACAGGCTGAGCTCCTACGAGCAGTACTTC. Translation gives CASSLDRLSSYEQYF.

The chain links TRBV20-1 to TRBJ1-1; the match to TRBD1 covers 8 bases. The ends lost 3 bases at V and 4 bases at J; junction bases unmatched: 7. The CDR3 extends over 14 amino acids. The germline gives CDR1 DFQATT, CDR2 SNEGSKA (reference sequence). The CDR3 region has the DNA TGCAGTGCTAGTTCAGGGGGCGGCGGCACTGAAGCTTTCTTT. As protein: CSASSGGGGTEAFF.

In this sample, this clone turned up once. The chain recombines TRBV4-1 with TRBJ2-1, with TRBD2 matching over 8 bases. The V and J ends lost 2 bases and 5 bases, in that order; junction bases with no gene match: 8. The CDR3 is 16 amino acids. Germline-derived CDR1 and CDR2 are MGHRA and YSYEKL. CDR3 sequence reads: CASSQIPAGAHNEQFF. Here the CDR3 DNA reads TGCGCCAGCAGCCAAATCCCAGCGGGAGCCCACAATGAGCAGTTCTTC.